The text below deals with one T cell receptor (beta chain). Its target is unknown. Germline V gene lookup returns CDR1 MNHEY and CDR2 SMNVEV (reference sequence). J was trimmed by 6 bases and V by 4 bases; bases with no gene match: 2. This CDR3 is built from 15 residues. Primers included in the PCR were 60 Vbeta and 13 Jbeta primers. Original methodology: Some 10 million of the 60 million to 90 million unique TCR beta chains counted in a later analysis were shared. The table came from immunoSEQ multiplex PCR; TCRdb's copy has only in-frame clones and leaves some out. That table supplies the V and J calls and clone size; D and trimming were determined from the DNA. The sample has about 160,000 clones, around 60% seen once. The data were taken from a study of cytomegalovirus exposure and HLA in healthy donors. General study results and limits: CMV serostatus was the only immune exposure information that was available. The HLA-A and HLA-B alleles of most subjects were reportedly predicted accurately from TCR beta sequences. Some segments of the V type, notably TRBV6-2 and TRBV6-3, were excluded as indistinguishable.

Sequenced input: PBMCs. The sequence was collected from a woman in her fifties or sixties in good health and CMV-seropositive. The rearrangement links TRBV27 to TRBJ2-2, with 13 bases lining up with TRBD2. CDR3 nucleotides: TGTGCCAGCAGTTCTGGACTAGCGGGAGCCGGGGAGCTGTTTTTT. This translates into CASSSGLAGAGELFF.